Listed here is a single T cell receptor (beta chain). Its target is not known. Molecules of cDNA were individually given unique molecular identifiers that were attached to them. TCRdb reprocessed the 5' RACE reads via MiXCR and lists one record per CDR3 protein. There are around 37,000 distinct CDR3 sequences in the sample; 9% occur only once, and less than 15% lies in the top ten. This sample is part of a study of early T cells in non-severe SARS-CoV-2 infection. Study details: Unsorted whole-blood RNA was sequenced in bulk, leaving chains unpaired.

General observations from the study: Lookups in VDJdb leaned toward anti-spike CD8 responses and missed private and CD4 specificities.

This receptor was obtained from an adult who was a healthcare worker with PCR-confirmed SARS-CoV-2 infection or an uninfected control (not recorded which). Material: whole blood.

CDR3 residues: CAWSVGIGQYF. The CDR3 DNA is TGTGCCTGGAGTGTTGGCATTGGGCAGTACTTC. This chain joins TRBV30 and TRBJ2-7; D gene ambiguous. From germline, CDR1 is GTSNPN and CDR2 SVGIG (reference sequence). V was clipped by 0 bases and J by 9 bases, with 9 bases between them. CDR3 length: 11 amino acids.